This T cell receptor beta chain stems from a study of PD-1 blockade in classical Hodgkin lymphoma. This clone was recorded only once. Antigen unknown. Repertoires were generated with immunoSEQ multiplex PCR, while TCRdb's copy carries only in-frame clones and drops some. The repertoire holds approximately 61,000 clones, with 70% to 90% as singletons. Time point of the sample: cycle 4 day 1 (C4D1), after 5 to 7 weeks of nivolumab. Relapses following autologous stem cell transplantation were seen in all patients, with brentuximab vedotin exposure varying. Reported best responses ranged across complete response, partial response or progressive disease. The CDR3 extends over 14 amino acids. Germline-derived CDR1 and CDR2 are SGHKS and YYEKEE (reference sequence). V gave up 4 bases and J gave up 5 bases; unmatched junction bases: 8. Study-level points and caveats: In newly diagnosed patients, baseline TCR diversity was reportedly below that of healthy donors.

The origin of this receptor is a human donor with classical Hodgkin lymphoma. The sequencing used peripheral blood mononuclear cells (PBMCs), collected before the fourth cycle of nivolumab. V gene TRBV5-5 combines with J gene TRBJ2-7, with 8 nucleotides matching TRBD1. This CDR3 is CASSQGDRIHEQYF. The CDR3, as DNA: TGTGCCAGCAGCCAGGGGGACAGGATACACGAGCAGTACTTC.